This is a list of T cell receptor beta chains from one sample in a study of T cells in Graves' hyperthyroidism and ophthalmopathy. TCRdb fed the multiplex PCR reads into MiXCR, producing one record per CDR3 protein. Here the sample spans around 340,000 distinct CDR3 sequences, 15% to 20% being singletons. The sequenced sample consisted of blood. The receptors shown here come from a woman aged 40 to 50 with Graves' ophthalmopathy. Both conserved end residues are part of each CDR3. The D gene is left open where the match is weak.

d_gene: TRBD1; v_gene: TRBV6-2/TRBV6-3; CDR3aa: CASSPDRVSADTQYF
d_gene: NA; v_gene: TRBV7-8; CDR3aa: CASSQDQPNEQFF
d_gene: NA; v_gene: TRBV11-2; CDR3aa: CASSPGPTQYF
d_gene: TRBD1; v_gene: TRBV11-1; CDR3aa: CASSLPGQGKEKLFF
d_gene: NA; v_gene: TRBV10-3; CDR3aa: CAINQGTGNIQYF
d_gene: NA; v_gene: TRBV28; CDR3aa: CASRRDRSEPQHF
d_gene: NA; v_gene: TRBV7-2; CDR3aa: CASSLARGSGQPQHF
d_gene: NA; v_gene: TRBV5-1; CDR3aa: CASSLHPTARPSYEQYF
d_gene: TRBD1; v_gene: TRBV29-1; CDR3aa: CSAVTILTGVNTEAFF
d_gene: NA; v_gene: TRBV5-1; CDR3aa: CASSLLQRTYEQYF
d_gene: NA; v_gene: TRBV28; CDR3aa: CASRPSGVGNQPQHF
d_gene: NA; v_gene: TRBV19; CDR3aa: CAGSTGDFGYTF
d_gene: NA; v_gene: TRBV19; CDR3aa: CASSFRQERGNQPQHF
d_gene: NA; v_gene: TRBV3-1; CDR3aa: CASNDGNYGYTF
d_gene: NA; v_gene: TRBV20-1; CDR3aa: CSVWGLSNSPLHF
d_gene: NA; v_gene: TRBV7-9; CDR3aa: CASSSPLVESRGTEAFF
d_gene: NA; v_gene: TRBV28; CDR3aa: CASSGHTISYEQYF
d_gene: NA; v_gene: TRBV30; CDR3aa: CACWAWETQYF
d_gene: NA; v_gene: TRBV28; CDR3aa: CASRRLVSAYEQYF
d_gene: NA; v_gene: TRBV7-8; CDR3aa: CASSLVGRNTEAFF
d_gene: NA; v_gene: TRBV10-3; CDR3aa: CAISESLGFYGYTF
d_gene: NA; v_gene: TRBV5-1; CDR3aa: CASSEWGYGYTF
d_gene: TRBD1; v_gene: TRBV20-1; CDR3aa: CSAYPGQGRFQPQHF
d_gene: TRBD1; v_gene: TRBV28; CDR3aa: CASSFRPDRGGVNTEAFF
d_gene: TRBD2; v_gene: TRBV28; CDR3aa: CASSLGLAAKEQYF
d_gene: NA; v_gene: TRBV5-1; CDR3aa: CASSPGTPALEQYF
d_gene: NA; v_gene: TRBV2; CDR3aa: CASSVRQGDYGYTF
d_gene: TRBD1; v_gene: TRBV12-3/TRBV12-4; CDR3aa: CASSPITGGAGELFF
d_gene: TRBD1; v_gene: TRBV29-1; CDR3aa: CSVEERPTGGETQYF
d_gene: NA; v_gene: TRBV12-3/TRBV12-4; CDR3aa: CASSLYLQETQYF
d_gene: NA; v_gene: TRBV27; CDR3aa: CASSLLPTGSYEQYF
d_gene: NA; v_gene: TRBV5-1; CDR3aa: CASSLIGCSYEQYF
d_gene: NA; v_gene: TRBV9; CDR3aa: CASSVDTGHSGNTIYF
d_gene: NA; v_gene: TRBV15; CDR3aa: CATSRDDSQIAKNIQYF
d_gene: NA; v_gene: TRBV27; CDR3aa: CASSRGRLNQPQHF
d_gene: TRBD1; v_gene: TRBV27; CDR3aa: CASSSTGASYEQYF
d_gene: NA; v_gene: TRBV7-9; CDR3aa: CASSPMTVGNYGYTF
d_gene: NA; v_gene: TRBV29-1; CDR3aa: CSAGTAQVGYTF
d_gene: TRBD2; v_gene: TRBV25-1; CDR3aa: CASSNPGLAGGANVLTF
d_gene: TRBD1; v_gene: TRBV5-1; CDR3aa: CASSSRQGGNTGELFF
d_gene: NA; v_gene: TRBV11-2; CDR3aa: CASSLSHGSYEQYF
d_gene: TRBD1; v_gene: TRBV5-1; CDR3aa: CASSQRGTGGHEQYF
d_gene: NA; v_gene: TRBV27; CDR3aa: CASSLSVQSDQPQHF